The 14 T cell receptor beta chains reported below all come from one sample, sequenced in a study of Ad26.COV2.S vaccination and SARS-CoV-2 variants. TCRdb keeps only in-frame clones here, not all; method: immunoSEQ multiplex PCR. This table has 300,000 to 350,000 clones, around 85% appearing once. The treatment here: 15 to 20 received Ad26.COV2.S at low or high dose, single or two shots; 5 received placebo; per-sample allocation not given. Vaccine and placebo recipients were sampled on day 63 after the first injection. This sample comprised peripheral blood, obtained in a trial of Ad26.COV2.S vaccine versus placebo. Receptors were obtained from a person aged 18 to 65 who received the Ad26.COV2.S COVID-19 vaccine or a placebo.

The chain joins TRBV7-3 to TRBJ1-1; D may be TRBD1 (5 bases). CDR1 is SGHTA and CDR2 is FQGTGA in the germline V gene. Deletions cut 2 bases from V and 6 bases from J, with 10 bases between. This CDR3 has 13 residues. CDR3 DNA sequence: TGTGCCAGCAGCTTACAGGGTAGGGCTGAAGCTTTCTTT. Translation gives CASSLQGRAEAFF. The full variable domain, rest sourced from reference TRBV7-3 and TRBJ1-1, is GAGVSQTPSNKVTEKGKYVELRCDPISGHTALYWYRQSLGQGPEFLIYFQGTGAADDSGLPNDRFFAVRPEGSVSTLKIQRTERGDSAVYLCASSLQGRAEAFFGQGTRLTVV.

CDR3 DNA sequence: TGTGCCAGCAGTTTATCGGGGGGACAGGGGGCTGCTGGCTACACCTTC. It codes for CASSLSGGQGAAGYTF. The chain carries TRBV27 and TRBJ1-2; 12 positions match TRBD1. Looked up from germline, CDR1 is MNHEY and CDR2 is SMNVEV (reference sequence). The CDR3 is 16 amino acids. J lost 7 bases, V lost 0 bases, and 6 bases had no gene match.

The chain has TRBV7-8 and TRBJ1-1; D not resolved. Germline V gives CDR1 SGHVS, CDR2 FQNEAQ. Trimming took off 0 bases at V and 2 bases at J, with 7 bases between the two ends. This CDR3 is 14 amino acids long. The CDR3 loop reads CASSLAPRNTEAFF. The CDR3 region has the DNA TGTGCCAGCAGCTTAGCCCCCCGTAACACTGAAGCTTTCTTT.

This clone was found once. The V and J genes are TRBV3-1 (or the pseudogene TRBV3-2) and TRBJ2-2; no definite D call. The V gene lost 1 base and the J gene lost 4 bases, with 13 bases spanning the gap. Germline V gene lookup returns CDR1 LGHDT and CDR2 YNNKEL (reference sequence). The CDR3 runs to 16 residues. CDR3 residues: CASSQGRLRGTGELFF. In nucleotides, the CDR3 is TGTGCCAGCAGCCAAGGACGCCTGCGAGGCACCGGGGAGCTGTTTTTT.

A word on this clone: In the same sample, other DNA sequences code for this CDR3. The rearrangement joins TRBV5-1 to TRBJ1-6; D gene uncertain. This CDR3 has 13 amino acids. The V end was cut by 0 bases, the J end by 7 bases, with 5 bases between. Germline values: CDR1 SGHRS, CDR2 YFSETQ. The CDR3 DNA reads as TGCGCCAGCAGCTTGGTTCCAAATTCACCCCTCCACTTT. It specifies CASSLVPNSPLHF.

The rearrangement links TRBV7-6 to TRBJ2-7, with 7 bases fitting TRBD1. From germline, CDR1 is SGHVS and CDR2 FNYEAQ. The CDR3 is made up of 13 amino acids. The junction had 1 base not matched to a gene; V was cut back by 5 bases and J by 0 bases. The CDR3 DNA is TGTGCCAGCAGCCAGGGGGTCTCCTACGAGCAGTACTTC. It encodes CASSQGVSYEQYF.

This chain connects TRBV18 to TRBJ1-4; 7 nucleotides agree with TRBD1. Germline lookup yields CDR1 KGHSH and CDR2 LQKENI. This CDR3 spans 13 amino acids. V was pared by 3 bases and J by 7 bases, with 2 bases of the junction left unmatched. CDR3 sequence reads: CASSPDRTEKLFF. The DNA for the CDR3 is TGTGCCAGCTCACCGGACAGGACTGAAAAACTGTTTTTT.

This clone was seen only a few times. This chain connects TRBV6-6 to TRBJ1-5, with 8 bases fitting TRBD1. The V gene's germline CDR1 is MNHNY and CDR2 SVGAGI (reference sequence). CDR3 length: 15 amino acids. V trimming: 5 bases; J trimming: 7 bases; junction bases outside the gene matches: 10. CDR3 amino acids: CASSRQTGGIQPQHF. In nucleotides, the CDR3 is TGTGCCAGCAGTCGCCAAACAGGGGGGATCCAGCCCCAGCATTTT.

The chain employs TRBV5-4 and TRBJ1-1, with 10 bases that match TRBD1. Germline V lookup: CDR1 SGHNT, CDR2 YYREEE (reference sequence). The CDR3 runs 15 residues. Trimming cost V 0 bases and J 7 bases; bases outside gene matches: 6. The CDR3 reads CASSLAGQGVIEAFF. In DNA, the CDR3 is TGTGCCAGCAGCTTGGCCGGACAGGGGGTGATTGAAGCTTTCTTT.

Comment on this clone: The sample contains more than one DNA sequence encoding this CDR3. DNA of the CDR3: TGCGCCAGCAGCTTGGCCCGGGTAAACACTGAAGCTTTCTTT. This translates into CASSLARVNTEAFF. The chain links TRBV5-1 to TRBJ1-1; D is unresolved. The CDR3 length is 14 residues. Germline V gene lookup returns CDR1 SGHRS and CDR2 YFSETQ. V lost 0 bases, J lost 2 bases, and 8 bases lay in between.

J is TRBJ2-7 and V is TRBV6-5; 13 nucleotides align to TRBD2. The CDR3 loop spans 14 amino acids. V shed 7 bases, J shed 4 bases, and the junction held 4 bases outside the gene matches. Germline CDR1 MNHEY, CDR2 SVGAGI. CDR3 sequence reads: CASNRLAGGYEQYF. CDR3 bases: TGTGCCAGCAACAGACTAGCGGGGGGTTACGAGCAGTACTTC.

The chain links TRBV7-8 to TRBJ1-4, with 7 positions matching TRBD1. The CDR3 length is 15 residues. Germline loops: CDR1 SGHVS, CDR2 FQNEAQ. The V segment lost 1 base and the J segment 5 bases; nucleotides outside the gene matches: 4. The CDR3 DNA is TGTGCCAGCAGCTTAGGGACAGGCATAAATGAAAAACTGTTTTTT. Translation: CASSLGTGINEKLFF.

CDR3 nucleotides: TGTGCCAGCAGCGCTCGTGCCGAGAACACTGAAGCTTTCTTT. This sequence encodes CASSARAENTEAFF. The chain employs TRBV7-9 and TRBJ1-1; D not certain. Germline assignment: CDR1 SEHNR and CDR2 FQNEAQ (reference sequence). This CDR3 region has 14 residues. Trimming removed 5 bases from V and 1 base from J, with 11 bases in between.

The CDR3 DNA reads TGTGCCAGTTATAAAGGACTAGCGGGAACCGGGGAGCTGTTTTTT. Protein sequence: CASYKGLAGTGELFF. The gene calls are TRBV19 and TRBJ2-2, with TRBD2 identical over 12 bases. V lost 8 bases, J lost 5 bases, and 6 bases stayed unmatched. Germline V gene lookup returns CDR1 LNHDA and CDR2 SQIVND (reference sequence). The CDR3 covers 15 residues.